This T cell receptor (beta chain) was observed in a study of regulatory T cells in long-lasting Graves disease. HTBI primers from iRepertoire and Arm-PCR of CDR3 regions yielded the TCR beta libraries. TCRdb re-called the multiplex PCR reads through MiXCR, storing one row per CDR3 protein. The sample shows some 280,000 distinct CDR3 sequences, 20% to 25% of them seen only once. Noted time point: persistent/refractory GD, antithyroid drugs over 5 years with positive TRAb. From RNA extracted from PBMCs, the TCR library was made. The germline gives CDR1 SQVTM, CDR2 ANQGSEA. Trimming took 4 bases from V and 1 from J, leaving 11 bases between them. This CDR3 contains 13 residues. This clonotype was recorded many times.

This receptor was obtained from a female donor with Graves disease. V and J are TRBV29-1 and TRBJ2-7, with a weak D call TRBD1 (6 bases). The starting material was peripheral blood mononuclear cells (PBMCs), obtained when the disease was refractory, from a patient treated with antithyroid drugs. The CDR3 here is CSVGDRLSYEQYF. CDR3 DNA sequence: TGCAGCGTTGGCGACAGGCTGTCCTACGAGCAGTACTTC.